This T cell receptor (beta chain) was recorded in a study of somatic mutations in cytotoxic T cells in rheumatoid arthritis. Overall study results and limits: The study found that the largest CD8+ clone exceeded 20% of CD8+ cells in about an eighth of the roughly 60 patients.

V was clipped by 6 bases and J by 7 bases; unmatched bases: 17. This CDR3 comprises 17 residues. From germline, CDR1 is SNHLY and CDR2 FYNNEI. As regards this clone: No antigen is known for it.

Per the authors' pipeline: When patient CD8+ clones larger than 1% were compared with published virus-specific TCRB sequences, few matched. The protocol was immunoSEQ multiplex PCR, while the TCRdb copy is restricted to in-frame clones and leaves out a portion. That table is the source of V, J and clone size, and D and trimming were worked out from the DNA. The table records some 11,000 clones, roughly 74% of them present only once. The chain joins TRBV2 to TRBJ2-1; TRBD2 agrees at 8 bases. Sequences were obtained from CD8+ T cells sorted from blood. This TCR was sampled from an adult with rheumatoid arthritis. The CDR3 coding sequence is TGTGCCAGCAGGGGGGACCGGGAACGGGGGGGTAGGAATGAGCAGTTCTTC. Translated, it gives CASRGDRERGGRNEQFF. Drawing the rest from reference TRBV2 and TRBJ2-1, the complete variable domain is EPEVTQTPSHQVTQMGQEVILRCVPISNHLYFYWYRQILGQKVEFLVSFYNNEISEKSEIFDDQFSVERPDGSNFTLKIRSTKLEDSAMYFCASRGDRERGGRNEQFFGPGTRLTVL.